This T cell receptor beta chain was captured in a study of regulatory T cells in long-lasting Graves disease (dated by TCRdb to the early 2020s). Regarding the research as a whole: Newly diagnosed Graves' disease patients had taken antithyroid drugs for less than 3 months. The study was registered as a clinical trial and conducted in China. A total of about 33 samples were covered by TCR sequencing, comprising approximately 13 persistent and some 20 newly diagnosed Graves' disease patients. Persistent Graves' disease patients were compared with newly diagnosed Graves' disease patients by peripheral blood TCR sequencing and RNA sequencing.

This specimen's time point label, interpreted: newly diagnosed GD, antithyroid drugs for less than 3 months. For both TCR sequencing and RNA sequencing, RNA was extracted from PBMCs in TRIzol. The diagnosis of Graves' disease followed American Thyroid Association guidelines. Patients for the study were recruited at an endocrinology department in Xi'an, China. Each patient gave approximately 8.8 milliliters of peripheral blood, collected in an EDTA anticoagulant tube. Ficoll Paque Plus density gradient separation was used to isolate PBMCs, and no further T cell sorting was performed. An Agilent 2100 Bioanalyzer and agarose gel were used to check RNA quality, and a NanoDrop 2000 was used to measure RNA concentration. General conclusions and limits of the study: TRBV28, TRBJ1-2 and TRBJ2-5 were preferentially used in persistent disease, while TRBV20-1 and TRBJ2-1 were favored in newly diagnosed disease. Sequencing and analysis were limited to the TCR beta chain. Compared with newly diagnosed patients, persistent Graves' disease patients had lower TCR Shannon entropy and fewer highly expanded clones, which suggests clonal expansion. Patients with persistent disease shared more public clonotypes (about 2,700) than newly diagnosed patients did (around 930). The authors noted that the small sample size was a limitation that may lower accuracy. Because the primary lesion, thyroid tissue, could not be accessed, the study looked at peripheral blood alone.

V and J are trimmed by 3 bases and 2 bases, and the gene matches miss 5 bases of the junction. The germline V gene provides CDR1 SGDLS and CDR2 YYNGEE. From its cysteine to its phenylalanine, the CDR3 spans 15 amino acids. The kept DNA is CDR3 alone, 45 bases in frame from the first base. The library was generated by multiplex PCR. This sample was sequenced with an Illumina HiSeq 4000. TCR beta libraries were built with iRepertoire HTBI primers and Arm-PCR amplification of CDR3 regions. Before sequencing, the PCR products went through gel purification. From the authors' description of their analysis: Gene usage analysis of CDR3 amino acid clonotypes relied on the approximately 60 TRBV and 14 TRBJ segments identified across samples. COPE and FqMerger were used to merge filtered high-quality paired reads into contigs. BLAST was used to align contigs to IMGT TRBV, TRBD and TRBJ reference genes, and CDR3 was defined according to IMGT. Any clonotype with a frequency above 0.1% was classified as a highly expanded clone. Shannon entropy served as the measure of repertoire diversity, while the Gini coefficient captured V-J evenness. Clonotypes shared by more than one individual were considered public. Clones were called with MiXCR by TCRdb after fastp trimmed the public reads at Q25, and only in-frame beta chains were retained. Here each entry gathers all rows of one CDR3 protein and keeps the most common genes and DNA. TCRdb's processing, not the study's, gives the V and J calls here. For this sample there are about 440,000 distinct CDR3 sequences; roughly 15% appear just once. Roughly a tenth of the sample belongs to the ten largest clones.

This clonotype was detected ten times or more. No antigen is known for it. Base qualities are not provided; no much larger clone lies one nucleotide away. These records were also assigned to another study, of T cells in Graves' hyperthyroidism and ophthalmopathy. As the second study states: Graves' hyperthyroidism was defined as stable when no progression to ophthalmopathy occurred over 18 months of follow-up. Hyperthyroidism patients were newly diagnosed, had a disease duration of under 2 months, and were aged 18 to 65 years. Patients with uncontrolled infections, other autoimmune diseases, pregnancy or lactation were excluded. Diagnoses were established on the basis of clinical symptoms, serum thyroxine and TRAb, thyroid ultrasound, and orbital computed tomography. For the first round of RT-PCR on the TCR CDR3, the HTBI primer set was used together with the Qiagen OneStep RT-PCR kit. Most expanded thyroid clonotypes (frequency above 0.001) were also detected in blood, a finding suggesting that blood repertoires may reflect thyroid immune responses. A 13 V-J signature model separated ophthalmopathy from stable hyperthyroidism, with roughly 88% sensitivity and 81.08% specificity in cross-validation and 80%/75% in testing. In validation, progression to ophthalmopathy was predicted by the model with roughly 71% sensitivity and 72.22% specificity, a median of roughly six months before onset. To identify distinguishing TCR V-J signatures, a discovery cohort of 90 to 100 patients was used, comprising under 45 with Graves' ophthalmopathy and 57 with stable Graves' hyperthyroidism. Whether ophthalmopathy could be predicted prospectively was tested in an independent validation cohort made up of about 20 hyperthyroidism patients plus 17 patients who later progressed to ophthalmopathy. The 75 to 100 discovery patients were randomly split 7:3 into training and test sets. Thyroid tissue and blood T-cell repertoires from more than 5 Graves' hyperthyroidism patients were also compared in the study. Once sampling was done, hyperthyroidism patients were given methimazole at a starting dose of 30 mg daily, whereas ophthalmopathy patients were given high-dose intravenous methylprednisolone. A second multiplex PCR round built the libraries, followed by size selection and purification. The libraries were sequenced on an Illumina HiSeq2000 using paired-end 100 bp reads. SOAPnuke was used to process the raw data, removing reads that contained adapters or uncalled bases, had a mean Phred below 15, or lacked an exact match to the constant primer or identifier. High-quality paired reads were merged using COPE v1.2.5, and each unique nucleotide sequence was defined as a clonotype. Clonotypes were aligned to IMGT TRBV, TRBD and TRBJ reference segments using MiTCR v1.1. The analysis was restricted to V-J combinations with a frequency above 0.0001, which together covered 98% to 99.2% of the repertoires. The TCS score was defined as the ratio of F50 (clonal expansion) to E x V (chaos), calculated using BLOSUM62-based TCRdist between CDR3 peptides within each V-J. Welch's t-statistics and random forest reduced fewer than 600 V-J features to some 14, which were used in a naive Bayes classifier (R e1071). Sample size was not statistically predetermined, and blinding of investigators to group allocation was not performed. The paper reports TCR Vbeta CDR3 sequencing of approximately 140 peripheral blood samples: under 45 ophthalmopathy, roughly 80 hyperthyroidism and roughly 17 progressor patients.

This clonotype originated in a woman in her twenties or thirties with Graves disease. Donor details come from another sample of the same person, matched by shared clones. The material sequenced was peripheral blood mononuclear cells (PBMCs), taken at new diagnosis, from a patient treated with antithyroid drugs. In this chain, TRBV9 is recombined with TRBJ2-7; 10 bases in the junction line up with TRBD2. The CDR3 reads as follows: CASSAGTSATYEQYF. At the DNA level, the sequence is TGTGCCAGCAGCGCCGGGACTAGCGCCACCTACGAGCAGTACTTC.